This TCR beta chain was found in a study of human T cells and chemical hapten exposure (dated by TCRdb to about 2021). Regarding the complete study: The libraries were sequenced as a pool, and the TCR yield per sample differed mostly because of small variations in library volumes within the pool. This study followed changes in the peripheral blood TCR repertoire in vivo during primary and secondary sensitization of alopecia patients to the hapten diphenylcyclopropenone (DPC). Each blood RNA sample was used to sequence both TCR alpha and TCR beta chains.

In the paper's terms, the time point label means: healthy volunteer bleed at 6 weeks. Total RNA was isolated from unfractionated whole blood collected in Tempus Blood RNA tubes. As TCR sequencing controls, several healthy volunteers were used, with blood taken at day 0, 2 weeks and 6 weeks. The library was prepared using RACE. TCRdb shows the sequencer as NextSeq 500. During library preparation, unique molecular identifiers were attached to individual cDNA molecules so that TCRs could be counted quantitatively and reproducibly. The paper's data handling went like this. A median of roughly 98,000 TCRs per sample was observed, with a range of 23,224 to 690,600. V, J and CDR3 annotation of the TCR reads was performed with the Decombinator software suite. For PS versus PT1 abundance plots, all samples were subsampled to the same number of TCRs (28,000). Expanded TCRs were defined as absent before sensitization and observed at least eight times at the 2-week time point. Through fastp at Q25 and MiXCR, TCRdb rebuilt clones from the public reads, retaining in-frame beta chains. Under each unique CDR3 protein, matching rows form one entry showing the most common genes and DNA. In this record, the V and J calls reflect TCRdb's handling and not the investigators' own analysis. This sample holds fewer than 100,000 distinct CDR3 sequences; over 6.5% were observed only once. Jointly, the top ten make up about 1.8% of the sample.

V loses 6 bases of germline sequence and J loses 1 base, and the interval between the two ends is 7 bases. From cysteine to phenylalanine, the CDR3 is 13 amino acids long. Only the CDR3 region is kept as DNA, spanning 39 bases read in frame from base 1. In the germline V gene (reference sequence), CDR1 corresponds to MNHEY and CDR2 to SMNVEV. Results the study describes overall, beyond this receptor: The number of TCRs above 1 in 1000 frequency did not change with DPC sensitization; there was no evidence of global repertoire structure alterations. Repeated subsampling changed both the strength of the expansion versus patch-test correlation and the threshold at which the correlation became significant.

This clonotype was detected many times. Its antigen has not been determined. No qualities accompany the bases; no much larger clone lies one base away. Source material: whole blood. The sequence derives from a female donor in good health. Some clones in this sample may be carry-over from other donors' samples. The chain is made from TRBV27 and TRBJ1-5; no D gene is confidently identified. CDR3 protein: CASSIESNQPQHF. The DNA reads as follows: TGTGCCAGCAGCATAGAAAGCAATCAGCCCCAGCATTTT.